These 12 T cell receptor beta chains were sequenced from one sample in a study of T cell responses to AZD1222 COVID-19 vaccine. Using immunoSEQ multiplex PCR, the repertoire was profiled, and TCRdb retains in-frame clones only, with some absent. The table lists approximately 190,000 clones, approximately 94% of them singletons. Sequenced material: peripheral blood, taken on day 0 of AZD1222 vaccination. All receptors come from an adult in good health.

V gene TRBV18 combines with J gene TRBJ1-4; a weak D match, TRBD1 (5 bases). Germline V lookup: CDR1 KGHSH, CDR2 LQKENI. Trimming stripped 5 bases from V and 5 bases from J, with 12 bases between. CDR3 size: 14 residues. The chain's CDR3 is CASSFRGGNEKLFF. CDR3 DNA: TGTGCCAGCTCATTTCGGGGCGGAAATGAAAAACTGTTTTTT.

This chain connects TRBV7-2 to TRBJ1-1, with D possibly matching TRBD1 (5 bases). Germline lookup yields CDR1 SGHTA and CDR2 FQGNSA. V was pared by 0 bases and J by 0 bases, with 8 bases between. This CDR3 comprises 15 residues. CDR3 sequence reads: CASSLALTVNTEAFF. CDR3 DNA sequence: TGTGCCAGCAGCTTAGCCCTGACAGTGAACACTGAAGCTTTCTTT.

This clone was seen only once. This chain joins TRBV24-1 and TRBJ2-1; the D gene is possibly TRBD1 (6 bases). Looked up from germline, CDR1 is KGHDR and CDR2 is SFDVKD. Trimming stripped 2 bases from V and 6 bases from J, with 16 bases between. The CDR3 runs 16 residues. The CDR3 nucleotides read TGTGCCACCAGTGATTCACAGGGTCCAAGGGGCAATGAGCAGTTCTTC. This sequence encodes CATSDSQGPRGNEQFF.

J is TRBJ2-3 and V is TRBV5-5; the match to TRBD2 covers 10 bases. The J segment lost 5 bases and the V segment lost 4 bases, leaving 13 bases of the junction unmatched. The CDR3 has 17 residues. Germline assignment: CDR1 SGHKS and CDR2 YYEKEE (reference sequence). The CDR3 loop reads CASSHGPAGGPVDTQYF. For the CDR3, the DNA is TGTGCCAGCAGCCACGGACCAGCGGGAGGGCCAGTAGATACGCAGTATTTT.

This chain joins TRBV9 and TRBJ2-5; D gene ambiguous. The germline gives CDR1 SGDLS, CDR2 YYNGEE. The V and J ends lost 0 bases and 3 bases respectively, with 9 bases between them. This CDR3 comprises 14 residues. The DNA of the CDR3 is TGTGCCAGCAGCGTAGCCCGTTCCAAAGAGACCCAGTACTTC. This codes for CASSVARSKETQYF. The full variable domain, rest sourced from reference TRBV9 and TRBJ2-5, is DSGVTQTPKHLITATGQRVTLRCSPRSGDLSVYWYQQSLDQGLQFLIQYYNGEERAKGNILERFSAQQFPDLHSELNLSSLELGDSALYFCASSVARSKETQYFGPGTRLLVL.

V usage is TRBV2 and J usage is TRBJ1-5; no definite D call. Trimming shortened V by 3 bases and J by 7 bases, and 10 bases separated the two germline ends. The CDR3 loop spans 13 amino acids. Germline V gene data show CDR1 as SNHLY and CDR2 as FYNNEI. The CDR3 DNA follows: TGTGCCAGCAGTGAGGTGGGGTGGCAGCCCCAGCATTTT. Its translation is CASSEVGWQPQHF.

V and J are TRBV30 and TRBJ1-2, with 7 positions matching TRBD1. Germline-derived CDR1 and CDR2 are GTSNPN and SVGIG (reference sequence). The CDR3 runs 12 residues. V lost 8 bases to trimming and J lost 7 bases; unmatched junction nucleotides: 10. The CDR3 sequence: CAGRQGVIGYTF. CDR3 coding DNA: TGTGCCGGCAGACAGGGCGTAATTGGCTACACCTTC.

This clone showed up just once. CDR3 amino acids: CASSITTNNEQFF. The CDR3 nucleotides read TGTGCCAGTAGTATCACTACCAACAATGAGCAGTTCTTC. The chain employs TRBV19 and TRBJ2-1; D unclear. V was trimmed by 3 bases and J by 5 bases, leaving 8 bases between them. CDR1 and CDR2 (germline): LNHDA, SQIVND (reference sequence). CDR3 length: 13 amino acids. The complete variable domain, with remaining parts taken from reference TRBV19 and TRBJ2-1, reads DGGITQSPKYLFRKEGQNVTLSCEQNLNHDAMYWYRQDPGQGLRLIYYSQIVNDFQKGDIAEGYSVSREKKESFPLTVTSAQKNPTAFYLCASSITTNNEQFFGPGTRLTVL.

DNA for the CDR3: TGTGCCAGTACCCCGACAGGGCTCCCCTTAGCCTCCTACAATGAGCAGTTCTTC. Its protein product is CASTPTGLPLASYNEQFF. The chain carries TRBV19 and TRBJ2-1; 7 bases are shared with TRBD1. The germline V gene has CDR1 LNHDA and CDR2 SQIVND (reference sequence). The CDR3 loop spans 18 amino acids. With V trimmed by 7 bases and J by 0 bases, 15 bases remained unmatched. Complete variable domain (other parts from reference TRBV19 and TRBJ2-1): DGGITQSPKYLFRKEGQNVTLSCEQNLNHDAMYWYRQDPGQGLRLIYYSQIVNDFQKGDIAEGYSVSREKKESFPLTVTSAQKNPTAFYLCASTPTGLPLASYNEQFFGPGTRLTVL.

DNA for the CDR3: TGTGCCAGTCGGTCCTCCGGGGGTGGATCACCCCTCCACTTT. It encodes CASRSSGGGSPLHF. The gene calls are TRBV19 and TRBJ1-6; a possible D gene is TRBD1 (5 bases). CDR1 and CDR2 (germline): LNHDA, SQIVND (reference sequence). CDR3 size: 14 residues. With 8 bases removed from V and 10 bases from J, the gap between germline ends came to 18 bases.

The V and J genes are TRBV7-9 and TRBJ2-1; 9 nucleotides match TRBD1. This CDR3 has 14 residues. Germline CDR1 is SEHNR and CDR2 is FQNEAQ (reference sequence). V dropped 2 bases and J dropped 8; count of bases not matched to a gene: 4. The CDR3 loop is CASSLQDRGYEQFF. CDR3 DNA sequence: TGTGCCAGCAGCTTACAGGACAGGGGTTATGAGCAGTTCTTC. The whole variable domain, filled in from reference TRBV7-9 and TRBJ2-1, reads DTGVSQNPRHKITKRGQNVTFRCDPISEHNRLYWYRQTLGQGPEFLTYFQNEAQLEKSRLLSDRFSAERPKGSFSTLEIQRTEQGDSAMYLCASSLQDRGYEQFFGPGTRLTVL.

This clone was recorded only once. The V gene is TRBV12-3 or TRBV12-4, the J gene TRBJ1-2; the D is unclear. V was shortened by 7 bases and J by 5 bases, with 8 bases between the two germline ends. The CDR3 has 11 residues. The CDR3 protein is CASTTVYGYTF. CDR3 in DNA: TGTGCCAGCACCACCGTATATGGCTACACCTTC.